Here is one T cell receptor (beta chain) with its context. Its specificity is unknown. This entry belongs to a study of post-analysis software for immune sequencing data. Looking at the study overall: Multiple sclerosis in the patients followed relapsing-remitting, secondary progressive and progressive-relapsing courses. Broader study findings: People with multiple sclerosis had a significantly lower normalized Chao1 diversity than controls did. Samples prepared in the same batch strongly co-clustered by F measure.

TCR beta cDNA libraries had unique molecular identifiers. Roughly 500,000 cDNA molecules were obtained per 1 to 10 million input T cells. Each CDR3 protein gets one entry after TCRdb re-called the PCR reads with MiXCR. The table includes roughly 580,000 distinct CDR3 sequences, 44% detected once. Sequenced: blood. The TCR was taken from a girl between 5 and 17 years old with multiple sclerosis.

DNA of the CDR3: TGCGCCAGCCGAAGTCTTTACGGACAGGGAGCGGGGGGCTACACCTTC. Encoded protein: CASRSLYGQGAGGYTF. The V gene is TRBV5-1, the J gene TRBJ1-2; the match to TRBD1 covers 8 bases. The germline V gene encodes CDR1 SGHRS and CDR2 YFSETQ. V was pared by 7 bases and J by 8 bases, with 19 bases of the junction left unmatched. CDR3 length equals 16 residues.